This T cell receptor (beta chain) comes out of a study of blood T cell repertoires in COVID-19. Study details: Spain, Italy and the United States supplied samples that represented acute and convalescent COVID-19. T cells, B-cell-depleted T cells, or PBMCs provided the cDNA or gDNA that served as material.

Original processing notes: By means of reference gene primer amplification, nucleated cell counts were estimated. Sequenced by immunoSEQ multiplex PCR; TCRdb stores in-frame clones only, minus some. V and J calls and clone size are those listed in that table; D and trimming were worked out from the DNA. Among about 380,000 clones listed, roughly 90% were seen once. The origin of this receptor is a man between 40 and 49 years old with acute or convalescent COVID-19. Input material: peripheral blood.

The CDR3 DNA follows: TGTGCCACCAGCAGAGAGATTTCGGTAAACGAAAAACTGTTTTTT. This sequence encodes CATSREISVNEKLFF. The chain employs TRBV15 and TRBJ1-4; no clear D gene. CDR1 and CDR2 from the germline V gene are LNHNV and YYDKDF (reference sequence). The V end lost 0 bases, the J end lost 8 bases, and 13 bases lay between the germline ends. The CDR3 loop spans 15 amino acids.